The entry below describes one T cell receptor beta chain. This clonotype was seen many times. There is no known antigen for this receptor. Since a much larger clone is just one base distant, this may be a read error. The library was produced with 5' RACE. The second PCR ran for about 7 to 11 cycles and used a J-beta primer mix along with a sample-barcoded 5' primer. A template-switch 5' adaptor carrying 12 random nucleotides introduced a unique molecular identifier onto each TCR beta cDNA molecule. At least 2.5 million CDR3-containing paired-end reads were obtained from each sample. First-strand cDNA was synthesized from all RNA with the Mint cDNA synthesis kit, primed by a TRBC-specific oligonucleotide. After uracil-DNA glycosylase treatment, a first 18-cycle PCR used universal primers M1SS and BC2_uni_R on all cDNA. In the original analysis: For normalization, 1 million high-quality reads were randomly selected from each sample, with every read carrying a distinct molecular identifier. Instead of being binned into consensus sequences, reads that shared molecular identifiers were thrown out. MiTCR, with a Q25 quality threshold and the strictest error-elimination algorithm, was used for CDR3 identification, clonotype clustering and error correction. A nonparametric unseen species model using Euler transformation provided a lower-bound estimate of total TCR beta diversity. TCRdb's own reprocessing of the public reads used fastp at Q25 and MiXCR and kept productive beta chains. A single entry per CDR3 protein holds the most common genes and DNA from its merged rows. Here the V and J calls rest on TCRdb's processing, not on the authors' analysis. The sample includes approximately 1,700,000 distinct CDR3 sequences, with approximately 39% observed a single time. Of the sample, 23% is held by the ten largest clones.

The entry originates in a study of blood T cells in healthy people across ages (dated by TCRdb to about 2015). Broadly, across the study: Template switching captured roughly one uniquely barcoded TCR beta cDNA molecule per two T cells in model experiments. Using deep sequencing normalized with unique cDNA molecular identifiers, the study measured how TCR beta repertoire diversity changes with age. The donors were divided into four age groups: young (average roughly 15 years), middle-aged (approximately 42), aged (roughly 60) and long-lived (82). Donors of different ages were randomly distributed across sequencing lanes to avoid experimental bias. The study analyzed two additional independent replicas of 1 million unique cDNA reads from the same blood draw for two donors, one aged 18 to 29 and one aged 80 or older. The paper as a whole reports these results and caveats: Estimates of total diversity based on one million sequenced T cells were regarded as lower bounds and as underestimates. Observed TCR beta diversity per million T cells fell roughly linearly with age, and a significant reduction was already apparent by age approximately 40. Observed TCR beta diversity correlated strongly with the percentage of naive T cells measured by flow cytometry. Donor CMV infection status was unknown, potentially confounding age-related changes in expanded clonotypes. The long-lived group showed more naive CD4+ T cells, fewer expanded clones and increased TCR diversity than the aged group, suggesting age selection. Since profiling was done on bulk unsorted PBMCs, naive and antigen-experienced compartments could not be conclusively compared.

The donors were roughly 39 Caucasian individuals from Russia, aged 6 to 90 years, who were systemically healthy. Ten milliliters of peripheral blood were drawn from each donor into EDTA-treated Vacutainer tubes. PBMCs were isolated by Ficoll-Paque density-gradient centrifugation, with at least 6 million obtained per sample. Trizol reagent was used to extract total RNA from PBMCs, with at least 6 micrograms per sample. Naive CD45RAhigh/CD27high T cell percentages were measured by flow cytometry on a PBMC aliquot from every donor. The CDR3 measures 15 amino acids from cysteine to phenylalanine. The read is trimmed to its CDR3 DNA, 45 bases read in frame from base 1. Per the germline V gene, SGHAT is the CDR1 and FQNNGV is the CDR2. Germline trimming: 3 bases from V, 0 bases from J; junction bases outside gene matches: 2.

The sequencing sample was made of blood. The chain uses TRBV11-2 and TRBJ2-3; 8 middle bases align to TRBD2. This TCR was recovered from a human donor in good health. Read as DNA, the sequence is TGTGCCAGCAGCTTCATAGCGGGGAGCACAGATACGCAGTATTTT. Its protein reads: CASSFIAGSTDTQYF.